What follows are 9 T cell receptor beta chains derived from one specimen sequenced in a study of blood T cell repertoires in COVID-19. Profiled with immunoSEQ multiplex PCR; TCRdb holds only in-frame clones, not every one. The sample carries 85,000 or so clones, more than 90% recorded once. Input material: peripheral blood. The source of these receptors is a human donor with active COVID-19. The donor label of this sample is uncertain.

V and J are TRBV11-2 and TRBJ2-7, with 8 bases aligning to TRBD2. After removal of 3 bases from V and 2 bases from J, the junction contained 3 bases not matched to a gene. CDR3 length equals 14 residues. Germline CDR1 is SGHAT and CDR2 is FQNNGV. CDR3 in amino acids: CASSFPAGAYEQYF. DNA for the CDR3: TGTGCCAGCAGCTTCCCAGCGGGGGCCTACGAGCAGTACTTC.

The chain couples TRBV2 to TRBJ2-7, with D perhaps matching TRBD2 (7 bases). The CDR3 runs to 14 residues. Germline CDR1 SNHLY, CDR2 FYNNEI. The V end lost 6 bases, the J end lost 2 bases, and 14 bases lay between the germline ends. The CDR3 protein is CASRETGGPYEQYF. In DNA, the CDR3 is TGTGCCAGCAGGGAAACGGGGGGCCCCTACGAGCAGTACTTC.

The rearrangement links TRBV5-1 to TRBJ2-5; 7 nucleotides agree with TRBD1. The V and J ends lost 7 bases and 4 bases, in that order; junction bases with no gene match: 16. This CDR3 is 16 amino acids long. The germline CDR1 and CDR2 sequences are SGHRS and YFSETQ. The CDR3 is CASCSGRQGEGETQYF. The CDR3 DNA reads TGCGCCAGCTGCTCCGGGCGACAGGGAGAAGGAGAGACCCAGTACTTC.

The rearrangement joins TRBV12-5 to TRBJ1-6; D possibly corresponds to TRBD1 (5 bases). V was trimmed by 8 bases and J by 4 bases, leaving 12 bases between them. Looked up from germline, CDR1 is LGHNT and CDR2 is FRNRAP. The CDR3 is made up of 14 amino acids. CDR3 in amino acids: CASHGGVYNSPLHF. Here the CDR3 DNA reads TGTGCTAGTCACGGGGGAGTATATAATTCACCCCTCCACTTT.

This chain joins TRBV12-5 and TRBJ2-7; D gene uncertain. V was shortened by 1 base and J by 0 bases, with 16 bases between the two germline ends. Germline V gene lookup returns CDR1 LGHNT and CDR2 FRNRAP. The CDR3 sequence is 17 residues long. CDR3 sequence (DNA): TGTGCTAGTGGTTTGGCCATCCCTATACCTTTCTCCTACGAGCAGTACTTC. Its translation is CASGLAIPIPFSYEQYF.

The chain joins TRBV7-8 to TRBJ2-3; 8 positions agree with TRBD2. The CDR3 loop spans 18 amino acids. The V segment lost 0 bases and the J segment 2 bases; nucleotides outside the gene matches: 10. Germline V gives CDR1 SGHVS, CDR2 FQNEAQ. The CDR3 region is CASSLARWIAGNTDTQYF. CDR3 DNA: TGTGCCAGCAGCTTAGCGCGGTGGATAGCGGGGAACACAGATACGCAGTATTTT.

This clone was found once. The genes are TRBV18 and TRBJ2-7; 8 nucleotides agree with TRBD1. Germline CDR1 and CDR2: KGHSH and LQKENI. This CDR3 is built from 13 residues. After removal of 2 bases from V and 5 bases from J, the junction contained 2 bases not matched to a gene. Here the CDR3 reads CASSPGQGNEQYF. In nucleotides, the CDR3 is TGTGCCAGCTCACCAGGACAGGGCAACGAGCAGTACTTC.

This clone was detected only once. The chain carries TRBV7-6 and TRBJ2-1, with a weak D call TRBD2 (6 bases). CDR3 size: 16 residues. The germline gives CDR1 SGHVS, CDR2 FNYEAQ. V lost 4 bases to trimming and J lost 6 bases, with 19 bases between them. The DNA of the CDR3 is TGTGCCAGCAGCTCTCAACGGGCGGGGAACATCAATGAGCAGTTCTTC. As protein: CASSSQRAGNINEQFF.

In DNA, the CDR3 is TGTGCCAGCAGTGGGCAGGGGATCATGGATGAGCAGTTCTTC. The encoded protein is CASSGQGIMDEQFF. The chain couples TRBV2 to TRBJ2-1; TRBD1 might be the D (6 bases). There are 14 residues in the CDR3. The V gene's germline CDR1 is SNHLY and CDR2 FYNNEI. V lost 4 bases to trimming and J lost 8 bases, with 15 bases between them.